The T cell receptor (beta chain) described here comes from a study of beta chain features in type 1 diabetes. The CDR3 loop spans 17 amino acids. Trimming removed 5 bases at V and 0 bases at J, with 17 bases between. The germline V gene has CDR1 SGHVS and CDR2 FNYEAQ. The authors reverse transcribed all of the isolated RNA, so sequencing captured expressed TCRB transcripts. TCRdb's copy holds only in-frame clones and misses some; the assay was immunoSEQ multiplex PCR. The sample holds 850,000 to 900,000 clones, 17% seen once. In this sample, this clone turned up a few times. The sample consisted of naive CD4+ T cells from blood. The rearrangement uses TRBV7-6 and TRBJ2-1; D remains ambiguous. The source is a woman aged 18-29 years in good health. The CDR3 DNA reads TGTGCCAGCAGCCCCCAGCCTGGTCCCAGCTCCTACAATGAGCAGTTCTTC. Amino acid sequence: CASSPQPGPSSYNEQFF. Looking up the rest from reference TRBV7-6 and TRBJ2-1 gives the full variable domain: GAGVSQSPRYKVTKRGQDVALRCDPISGHVSLYWYRQALGQGPEFLTYFNYEAQQDKSGLPNDRFSAERPEGSISTLTIQRTEQRDSAMYRCASSPQPGPSSYNEQFFGPGTRLTVL.